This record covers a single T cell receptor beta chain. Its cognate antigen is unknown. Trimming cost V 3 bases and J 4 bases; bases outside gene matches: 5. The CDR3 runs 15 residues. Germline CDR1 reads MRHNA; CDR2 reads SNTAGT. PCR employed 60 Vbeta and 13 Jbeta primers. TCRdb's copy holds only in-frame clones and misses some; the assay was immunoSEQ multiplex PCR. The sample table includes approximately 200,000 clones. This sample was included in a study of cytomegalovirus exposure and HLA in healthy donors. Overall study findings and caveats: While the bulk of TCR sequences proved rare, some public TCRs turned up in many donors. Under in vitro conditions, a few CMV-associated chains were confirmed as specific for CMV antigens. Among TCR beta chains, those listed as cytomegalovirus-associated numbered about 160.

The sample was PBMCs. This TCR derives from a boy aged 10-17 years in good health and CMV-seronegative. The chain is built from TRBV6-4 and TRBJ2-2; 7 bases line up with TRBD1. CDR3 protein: CASSEEGAGTGELFF. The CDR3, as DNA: TGTGCCAGCAGTGAAGAGGGGGCTGGCACCGGGGAGCTGTTTTTT.